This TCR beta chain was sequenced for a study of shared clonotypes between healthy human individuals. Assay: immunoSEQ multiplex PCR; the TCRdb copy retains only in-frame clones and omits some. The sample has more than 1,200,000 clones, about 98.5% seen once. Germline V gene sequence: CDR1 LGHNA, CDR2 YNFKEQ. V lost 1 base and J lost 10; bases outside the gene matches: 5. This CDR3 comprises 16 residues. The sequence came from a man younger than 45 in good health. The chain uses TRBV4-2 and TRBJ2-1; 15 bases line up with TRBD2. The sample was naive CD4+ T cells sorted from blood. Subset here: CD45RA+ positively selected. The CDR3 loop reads CASSQGGLAGGREQFF. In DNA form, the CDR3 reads TGTGCCAGCAGCCAAGGGGGACTAGCGGGAGGTAGAGAGCAGTTCTTC.